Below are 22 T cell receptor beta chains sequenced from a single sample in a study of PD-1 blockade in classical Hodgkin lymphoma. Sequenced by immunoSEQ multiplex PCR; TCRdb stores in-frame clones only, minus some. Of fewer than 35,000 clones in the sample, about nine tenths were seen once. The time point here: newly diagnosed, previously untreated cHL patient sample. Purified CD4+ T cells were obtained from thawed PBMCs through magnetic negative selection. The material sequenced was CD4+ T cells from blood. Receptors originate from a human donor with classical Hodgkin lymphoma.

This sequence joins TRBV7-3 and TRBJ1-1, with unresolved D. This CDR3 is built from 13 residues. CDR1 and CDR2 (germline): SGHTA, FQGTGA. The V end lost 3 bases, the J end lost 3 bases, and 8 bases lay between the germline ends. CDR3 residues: CASSFLSDTEAFF. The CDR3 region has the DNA TGTGCCAGCAGCTTTCTTTCGGACACTGAAGCTTTCTTT.

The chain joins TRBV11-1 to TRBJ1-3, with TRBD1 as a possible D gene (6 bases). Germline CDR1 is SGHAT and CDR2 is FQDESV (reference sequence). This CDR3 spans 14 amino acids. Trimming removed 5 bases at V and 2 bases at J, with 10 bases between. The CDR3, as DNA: TGTGCCAGCAGCCCGGACAGCCCTGGAAACACCATATATTTT. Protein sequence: CASSPDSPGNTIYF.

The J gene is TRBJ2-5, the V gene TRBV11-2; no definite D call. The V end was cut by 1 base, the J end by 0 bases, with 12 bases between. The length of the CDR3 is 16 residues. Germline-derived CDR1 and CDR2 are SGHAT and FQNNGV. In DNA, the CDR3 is TGTGCCAGCAGCTTAGTGGCGGCAAGGTACCAAGAGACCCAGTACTTC. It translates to CASSLVAARYQETQYF.

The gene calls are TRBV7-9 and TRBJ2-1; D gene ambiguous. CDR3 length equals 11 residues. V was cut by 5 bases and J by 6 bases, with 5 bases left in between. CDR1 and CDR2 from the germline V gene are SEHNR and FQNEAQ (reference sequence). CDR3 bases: TGTGCCAGCAGCAAAGTCAATGAGCAGTTCTTC. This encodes CASSKVNEQFF.

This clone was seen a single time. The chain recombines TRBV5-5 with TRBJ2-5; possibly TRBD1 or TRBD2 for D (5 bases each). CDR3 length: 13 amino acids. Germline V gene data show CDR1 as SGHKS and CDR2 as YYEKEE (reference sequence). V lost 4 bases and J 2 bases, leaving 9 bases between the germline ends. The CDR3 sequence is CASSRDRQETQYF. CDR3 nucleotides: TGTGCCAGCAGCCGGGACCGGCAAGAGACCCAGTACTTC.

The DNA for the CDR3 is TGCGCCAGCAGCTCAAGCGGGAGCACAGATACGCAGTATTTT. Encoded protein: CASSSSGSTDTQYF. The chain combines TRBV5-1 with TRBJ2-3, with D possibly matching TRBD2 (6 bases). This CDR3 spans 14 amino acids. V dropped 3 bases and J dropped 0 bases, with 8 bases sitting between them. The V gene's germline CDR1 is SGHRS and CDR2 YFSETQ.

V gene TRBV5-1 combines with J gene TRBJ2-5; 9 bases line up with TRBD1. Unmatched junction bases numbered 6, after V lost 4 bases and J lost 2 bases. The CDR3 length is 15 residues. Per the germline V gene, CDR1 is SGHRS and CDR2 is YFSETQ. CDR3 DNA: TGCGCCAGCAGCCTAGGGGACAGGGAGCAAGAGACCCAGTACTTC. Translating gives CASSLGDREQETQYF.

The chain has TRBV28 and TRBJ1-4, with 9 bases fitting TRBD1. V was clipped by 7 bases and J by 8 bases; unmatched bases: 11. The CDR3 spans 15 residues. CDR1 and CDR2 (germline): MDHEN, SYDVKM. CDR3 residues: CASKTPGTGLEKLFF. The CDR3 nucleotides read TGTGCCAGCAAAACCCCCGGGACAGGGCTAGAAAAACTGTTTTTT.

CDR3 nucleotides: TGCGCCAGCAGCTTGGGGCCGGGACGGCGTCCGGGGACCCAGTACTTC. This encodes CASSLGPGRRPGTQYF. The chain recombines TRBV5-1 with TRBJ2-5; perhaps D is TRBD1 or TRBD2 (5 bases each). The V gene's germline CDR1 is SGHRS and CDR2 YFSETQ. V lost 0 bases to trimming and J lost 7 bases, with 19 bases between them. This CDR3 region has 16 residues.

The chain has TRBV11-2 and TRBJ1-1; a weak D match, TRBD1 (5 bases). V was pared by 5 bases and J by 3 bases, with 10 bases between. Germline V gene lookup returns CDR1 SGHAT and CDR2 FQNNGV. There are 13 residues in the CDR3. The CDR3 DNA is TGTGCCAGCAGCCCCTCAGGGTACACTGAAGCTTTCTTT. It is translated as CASSPSGYTEAFF.

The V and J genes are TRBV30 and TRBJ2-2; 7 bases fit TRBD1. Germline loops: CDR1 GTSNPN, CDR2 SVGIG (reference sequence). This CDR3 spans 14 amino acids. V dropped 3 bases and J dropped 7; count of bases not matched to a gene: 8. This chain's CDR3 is CAWRPDRVYGELFF. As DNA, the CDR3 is TGTGCCTGGAGGCCTGACAGGGTATACGGGGAGCTGTTTTTT.

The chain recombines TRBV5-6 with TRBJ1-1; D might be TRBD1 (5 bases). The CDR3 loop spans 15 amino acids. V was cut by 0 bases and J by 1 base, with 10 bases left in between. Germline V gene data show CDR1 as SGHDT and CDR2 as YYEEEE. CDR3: CASSLAAGQNTEAFF. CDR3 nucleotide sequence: TGTGCCAGCAGCTTGGCGGCAGGGCAGAACACTGAAGCTTTCTTT. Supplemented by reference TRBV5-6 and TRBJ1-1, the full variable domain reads DAGVTQSPTHLIKTRGQQVTLRCSPKSGHDTVSWYQQALGQGPQFIFQYYEEEERQRGNFPDRFSGHQFPNYSSELNVNALLLGDSALYLCASSLAAGQNTEAFFGQGTRLTVV.

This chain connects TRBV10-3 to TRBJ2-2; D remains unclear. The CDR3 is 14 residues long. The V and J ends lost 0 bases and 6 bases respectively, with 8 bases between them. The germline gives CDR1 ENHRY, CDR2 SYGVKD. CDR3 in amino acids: CAISESNESGELFF. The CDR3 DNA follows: TGTGCCATCAGTGAGTCGAACGAATCCGGGGAGCTGTTTTTT.

CDR3 loop: CASPYSTHGGEKLFF. The CDR3 DNA reads as TGTGCCTCTCCCTATTCCACCCACGGTGGCGAAAAACTGTTTTTT. The chain combines TRBV30 with TRBJ1-4; no reliable D call. Germline CDR1 is GTSNPN and CDR2 is SVGIG (reference sequence). The V end was cut by 7 bases, the J end by 8 bases, with 23 bases between. The CDR3 has 15 amino acids.

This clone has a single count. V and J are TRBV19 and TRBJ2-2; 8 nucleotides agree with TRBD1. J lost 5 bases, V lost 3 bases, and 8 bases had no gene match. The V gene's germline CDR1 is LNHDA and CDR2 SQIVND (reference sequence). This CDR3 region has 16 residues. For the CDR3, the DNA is TGTGCCAGTAGTATTCGAACAGGGGGAATTACCGGGGAGCTGTTTTTT. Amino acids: CASSIRTGGITGELFF.

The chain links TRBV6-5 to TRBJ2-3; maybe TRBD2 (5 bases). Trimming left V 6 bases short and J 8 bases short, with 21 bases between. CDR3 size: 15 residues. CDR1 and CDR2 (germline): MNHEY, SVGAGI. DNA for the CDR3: TGTGCCAGCAGGGAATTCAGATCCGGGAAGGGTACGCAGTATTTT. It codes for CASREFRSGKGTQYF.

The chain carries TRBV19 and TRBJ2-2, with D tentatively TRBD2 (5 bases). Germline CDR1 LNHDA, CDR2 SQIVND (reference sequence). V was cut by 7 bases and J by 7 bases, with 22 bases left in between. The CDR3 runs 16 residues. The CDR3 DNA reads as TGTGCCAGTAATCCAGGACTCCTAATCGTGGGCGGGGAGCTGTTTTTT. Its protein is CASNPGLLIVGGELFF. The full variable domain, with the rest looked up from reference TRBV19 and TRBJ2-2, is DGGITQSPKYLFRKEGQNVTLSCEQNLNHDAMYWYRQDPGQGLRLIYYSQIVNDFQKGDIAEGYSVSREKKESFPLTVTSAQKNPTAFYLCASNPGLLIVGGELFFGEGSRLTVL.

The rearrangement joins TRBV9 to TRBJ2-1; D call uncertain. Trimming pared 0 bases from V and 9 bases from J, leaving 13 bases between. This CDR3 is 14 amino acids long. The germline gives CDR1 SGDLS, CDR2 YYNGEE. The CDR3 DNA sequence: TGTGCCAGCAGCGTAGAAGGCATAGCCGGTGAGCAGTTCTTC. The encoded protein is CASSVEGIAGEQFF.

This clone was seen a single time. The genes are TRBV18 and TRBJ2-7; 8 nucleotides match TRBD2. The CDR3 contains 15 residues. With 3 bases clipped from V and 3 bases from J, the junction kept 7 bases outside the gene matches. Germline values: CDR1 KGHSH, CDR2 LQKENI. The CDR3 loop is CASSPRLAGNYEQYF. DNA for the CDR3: TGTGCCAGCTCACCGAGGCTAGCGGGTAACTACGAGCAGTACTTC.

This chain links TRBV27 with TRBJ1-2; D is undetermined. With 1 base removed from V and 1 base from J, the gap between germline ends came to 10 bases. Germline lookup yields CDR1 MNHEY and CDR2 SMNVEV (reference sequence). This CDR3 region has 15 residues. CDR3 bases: TGTGCCAGCAGTTTATGGTACGGAATTAACTATGGCTACACCTTC. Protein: CASSLWYGINYGYTF.

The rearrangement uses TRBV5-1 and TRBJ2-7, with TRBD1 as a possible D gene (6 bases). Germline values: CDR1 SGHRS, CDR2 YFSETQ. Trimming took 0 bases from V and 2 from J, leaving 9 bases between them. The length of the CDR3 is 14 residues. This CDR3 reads CASSLGDTTYEQYF. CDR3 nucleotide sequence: TGCGCCAGCAGCTTGGGGGACACTACCTACGAGCAGTACTTC.

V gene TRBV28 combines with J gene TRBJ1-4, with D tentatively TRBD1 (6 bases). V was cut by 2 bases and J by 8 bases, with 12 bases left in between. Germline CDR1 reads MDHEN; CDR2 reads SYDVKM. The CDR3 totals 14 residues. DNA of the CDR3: TGTGCCAGCAGTTTAAAGATAGGGGGGGAAAAACTGTTTTTT. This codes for CASSLKIGGEKLFF.